One sample yielded the 23 T cell receptor beta chains listed below, sequenced in a study of cytomegalovirus exposure and HLA in healthy donors. PCR involved 60 Vbeta and 13 Jbeta primers. Sequencing was performed with immunoSEQ multiplex PCR; in TCRdb, only in-frame clones are kept and a portion is missing. The sample has some 120,000 clones; over 60% are singletons. The sequencing sample was made of PBMCs. The receptors derive from a man aged 18 to 29 in good health and CMV-seronegative.

There are a few counts of this clone. V usage is TRBV15 and J usage is TRBJ1-4; the match to TRBD1 covers 9 bases. V lost 0 bases and J lost 8; bases outside the gene matches: 4. Germline V gene data show CDR1 as LNHNV and CDR2 as YYDKDF (reference sequence). The CDR3 is made up of 15 amino acids. The CDR3: CATSRDRTGEEKLFF. CDR3 DNA: TGTGCCACCAGCAGAGACCGGACAGGGGAGGAAAAACTGTTTTTT.

The rearrangement uses TRBV30 and TRBJ1-5; unclear D gene. The germline V gene has CDR1 GTSNPN and CDR2 SVGIG (reference sequence). Trimming stripped 5 bases from V and 6 bases from J, with 14 bases between. CDR3 length: 13 amino acids. DNA for the CDR3: TGTGCCTGGGACGACCTCTCGGGTCAGCCCCAGCATTTT. This gives the protein CAWDDLSGQPQHF.

This clone has a single count. The rearrangement uses TRBV27 and TRBJ2-7, with 7 positions matching TRBD2. The germline gives CDR1 MNHEY, CDR2 SMNVEV (reference sequence). CDR3 length equals 13 residues. J was trimmed by 3 bases and V by 4 bases; bases with no gene match: 3. The CDR3 bases are TGTGCCAGCAGTTCGTCTAGCGGCTACGAGCAGTACTTC. Translating it yields CASSSSSGYEQYF.

This chain uses TRBV28 with TRBJ1-6; D gene unclear. This CDR3 has 14 amino acids. Per germline, CDR1 MDHEN and CDR2 SYDVKM. V was shortened by 7 bases and J by 9 bases, with 16 bases between the two germline ends. CDR3 in DNA: TGTGCCAGCACCTCCGGGAGCCCTACTTCACCCCTCCACTTT. Protein: CASTSGSPTSPLHF.

V usage is TRBV5-1 and J usage is TRBJ2-2; D gene unclear. V lost 2 bases and J lost 8, with 13 bases in between. This CDR3 is built from 14 residues. Germline CDR1 SGHRS, CDR2 YFSETQ. As DNA, the CDR3 is TGCGCCAGCAGCTTCGAGGCTCCCTCGGGGGAGCTGTTTTTT. This encodes CASSFEAPSGELFF.

This clone was observed a single time. The J gene is TRBJ2-1, the V gene TRBV7-8; TRBD2 aligns across 10 bases. This CDR3 region has 16 residues. In germline, CDR1 is SGHVS, CDR2 FQNEAQ. Trimming removed 1 base from V and 10 bases from J; junction bases left unmatched: 10. In nucleotides, the CDR3 is TGTGCCAGCAGCTTAGATGTGTCGGGACTAGCGTGGGAGCAGTTCTTC. Amino acid sequence: CASSLDVSGLAWEQFF.

This chain joins TRBV7-9 and TRBJ2-1; the match to TRBD2 covers 14 bases. Germline values: CDR1 SEHNR, CDR2 FQNEAQ (reference sequence). Trimming removed 5 bases from V and 4 bases from J; junction bases left unmatched: 13. The CDR3 has 19 amino acids. The CDR3: CASSPWRGTSGRAYNEQFF. As DNA, the CDR3 is TGTGCCAGCAGCCCGTGGCGGGGGACTAGCGGGAGAGCGTACAATGAGCAGTTCTTC.

V is TRBV25-1 and J is TRBJ2-1; 9 bases align to TRBD1. Per germline, CDR1 MGHDK and CDR2 SYGVNS. With V trimmed by 1 base and J by 7 bases, 5 bases remained unmatched. The CDR3 is made up of 15 amino acids. The CDR3 protein is CASSESGTGFNEQFF. The CDR3 DNA reads TGTGCCAGCAGTGAATCCGGGACAGGGTTTAATGAGCAGTTCTTC.

The CDR3 region is CASTMTSGIFYEQYF. In DNA form, the CDR3 reads TGTGCCAGCACCATGACTAGCGGGATATTCTACGAGCAGTACTTC. V and J are TRBV6-6 and TRBJ2-7; 11 nucleotides line up with TRBD2. Germline V lookup: CDR1 MNHNY, CDR2 SVGAGI (reference sequence). CDR3 length: 15 amino acids. J lost 3 bases, V lost 7 bases, and 8 bases had no gene match.

V is TRBV11-2 and J is TRBJ1-3; a weak D match, TRBD1 (5 bases). V was cut by 5 bases and J by 2 bases, with 13 bases left in between. The V gene's germline CDR1 is SGHAT and CDR2 FQNNGV. This CDR3 has 15 residues. CDR3 bases: TGTGCCAGCAGCCCAGGCGGGGGAACTGGAAACACCATATATTTT. Amino acids: CASSPGGGTGNTIYF.

The chain couples TRBV11-3 to TRBJ2-7; 11 bases are shared with TRBD2. The CDR3 has 14 amino acids. Unmatched junction bases numbered 2, after V lost 5 bases and J lost 2 bases. Germline V CDR1 and CDR2: SGHNT, YENEEA. The CDR3 loop reads CASSPSGRPYEQYF. The CDR3 DNA reads as TGTGCCAGCAGCCCTAGCGGGAGGCCCTACGAGCAGTACTTC.

This clone has only a few counts. The sample contains more than one DNA sequence encoding this CDR3. CDR3 loop: CASSYHRDTEAFF. For the CDR3, the DNA is TGTGCCAGCAGTTATCACAGGGACACTGAAGCTTTCTTT. The rearrangement uses TRBV6-5 and TRBJ1-1; maybe TRBD1 (6 bases). This CDR3 comprises 13 residues. Germline V CDR1 and CDR2: MNHEY, SVGAGI. Between the trimmed V and J ends, which lost 3 bases and 3 bases, there was a span of 8 bases.

The gene calls are TRBV6-5 and TRBJ1-5; D unclear. CDR3 length: 14 amino acids. V was cut by 2 bases and J by 8 bases, with 13 bases left in between. CDR1 and CDR2 (germline): MNHEY, SVGAGI. CDR3 residues: CASSYGGDVKPQHF. CDR3 sequence (DNA): TGTGCCAGCAGTTACGGCGGAGATGTTAAGCCCCAGCATTTT.

This clone was recorded a few times. This chain connects TRBV7-7 to TRBJ2-2; the D is unclear. The length of the CDR3 is 14 residues. The V and J ends lost 3 bases and 4 bases respectively, with 9 bases between them. Per germline, CDR1 SSHAT and CDR2 FNYEAQ (reference sequence). CDR3 protein: CASSFGGSTGELFF. The CDR3 coding sequence is TGTGCCAGCAGCTTCGGCGGAAGCACCGGGGAGCTGTTTTTT.

The chain is built from TRBV10-1 and TRBJ2-5; 7 bases fit TRBD2. CDR1 is WNHNN and CDR2 is SYGVQD in the germline V gene (reference sequence). This CDR3 has 13 amino acids. V lost 6 bases, J lost 1 base, and 2 bases stayed unmatched. CDR3: CASRPSGQETQYF. The DNA of the CDR3 is TGCGCCAGCAGGCCTAGCGGCCAAGAGACCCAGTACTTC.

The chain links TRBV27 to TRBJ1-5, with TRBD1 matching 12 bases. CDR1 is MNHEY, CDR2 SMNVEV, per germline (reference sequence). Germline trimming cut 4 bases from V and 0 bases from J; bases unmatched to any gene: 7. This CDR3 region has 18 residues. CDR3 DNA sequence: TGTGCCAGCAGTTCCGGGACAGGGGGCGTCGATAGCAATCAGCCCCAGCATTTT. Its protein is CASSSGTGGVDSNQPQHF.

The sample holds one count of this clone. The chain links TRBV6-4 to TRBJ2-3; 9 positions match TRBD2. V was pared by 0 bases and J by 14 bases, with 12 bases of the junction left unmatched. The CDR3 has 15 amino acids. Germline CDR1 reads MRHNA; CDR2 reads SNTAGT. The DNA for the CDR3 is TGTGCCAGCAGTGACTCCATAGGGACTAGCTCGAGGTTGTATTTT. Protein product: CASSDSIGTSSRLYF.

This sequence joins TRBV28 and TRBJ2-2; D gene unclear. The CDR3 has 12 amino acids. Germline values: CDR1 MDHEN, CDR2 SYDVKM. V lost 6 bases to trimming and J lost 7 bases, with 9 bases between them. CDR3 sequence (DNA): TGTGCCAGCAGCAGTTTTTTCGGGGAGCTGTTTTTT. It codes for CASSSFFGELFF.

The genes are TRBV18 and TRBJ1-1; TRBD1 agrees at 8 bases. This CDR3 is built from 14 residues. Germline assignment: CDR1 KGHSH and CDR2 LQKENI. Unmatched junction bases numbered 6, after V lost 8 bases and J lost 1 base. CDR3 in DNA: TGTGCCAGCCAACCCACAGGGGGGAACACTGAAGCTTTCTTT. It encodes CASQPTGGNTEAFF. Looking up the rest from reference TRBV18 and TRBJ1-1 gives the full variable domain: NAGVMQNPRHLVRRRGQEARLRCSPMKGHSHVYWYRQLPEEGLKFMVYLQKENIIDESGMPKERFSAEFPKEGPSILRIQQVVRGDSAAYFCASQPTGGNTEAFFGQGTRLTVV.

The count of this clone is one. The CDR3 nucleotides read TGTGCCACCAGCAGAGGTTCATCCGGGACAGGGCTGCACGAGCAGTACTTC. Translation gives CATSRGSSGTGLHEQYF. This chain joins TRBV15 and TRBJ2-7; 9 nucleotides agree with TRBD1. Trimming cost V 1 base and J 5 bases; bases outside gene matches: 12. CDR3 size: 17 residues. In germline, CDR1 is LNHNV, CDR2 YYDKDF (reference sequence).

This rearrangement joins TRBV5-1 to TRBJ1-4; perhaps TRBD1 as D (6 bases). Germline assignment: CDR1 SGHRS and CDR2 YFSETQ. The CDR3 totals 17 residues. Trimming left V 3 bases short and J 2 bases short, with 17 bases between. CDR3 amino acids: CASSSGRGIGTNEKLFF. The DNA for the CDR3 is TGCGCCAGCAGCTCGGGCAGGGGAATTGGCACTAATGAAAAACTGTTTTTT.

The rearrangement links TRBV5-8 to TRBJ1-5; no reliable D call. V was pared by 4 bases and J by 2 bases, with 13 bases between. Germline CDR1 SGHTS, CDR2 YDEGEE. CDR3 length: 15 amino acids. CDR3 nucleotide sequence: TGTGCCAGCAGCCCGTATATTACAGGCAATCAGCCCCAGCATTTT. It is translated as CASSPYITGNQPQHF.

The chain joins TRBV5-6 to TRBJ1-6; 9 nucleotides line up with TRBD1. Looked up from germline, CDR1 is SGHDT and CDR2 is YYEEEE. V lost 4 bases and J lost 0; bases outside the gene matches: 8. CDR3 length equals 18 residues. CDR3 residues: CASSPTGTGSSYNSPLHF. The DNA for the CDR3 is TGTGCCAGCAGCCCCACCGGGACAGGGAGCTCCTATAATTCACCCCTCCACTTT.